A single sample gave rise to the 3 T cell receptor beta chains below, sequenced in a study of blood T cell repertoires in COVID-19 (dated by TCRdb to 2020 to 2022). The library was made by the immunoSEQ multiplex PCR assay. TCRdb took this table from immuneACCESS and kept in-frame rearrangements with V and J called. Such tables lack part of the clones; where checked against another copy, unresolved V genes explain under half of the gap, and the rest is unexplained. The sample profile shows 320,000 or so clones; roughly 87% of them were found once. Of the sample, under 1.3% is held by the ten largest clones. The sequencing input was PBMCs or T cells enriched from blood (not recorded which). Every receptor here comes from a woman aged 30 to 39 who had recovered from COVID-19.

This chain links TRBV24-1 with TRBJ2-1, with 7 bases identical to TRBD2. Germline V CDR1 and CDR2: KGHDR, SFDVKD. The J segment lost 0 bases and the V segment lost 9 bases, leaving 10 bases of the junction unmatched. The CDR3 is 16 residues long. CDR3 bases: TGTGCCACCGGAGGGGAGGGGTCGAGCTCCTACAATGAGCAGTTCTTC. It translates to CATGGEGSSSYNEQFF.

The chain joins TRBV6-4 to TRBJ1-5; D unclear. CDR1 is MRHNA and CDR2 is SNTAGT in the germline V gene. V lost 5 bases and J lost 4, with 12 bases in between. CDR3 length: 14 amino acids. CDR3 sequence (DNA): TGTGCCAGCAGTATAGGGCCGGGAAATCAGCCCCAGCATTTT. Its translation is CASSIGPGNQPQHF.

The chain employs TRBV6-1 and TRBJ2-5; D may be TRBD2 (6 bases). The CDR3 runs 12 residues. V dropped 1 base and J dropped 6 bases, with 6 bases sitting between them. The V gene's germline CDR1 is MNHNS and CDR2 SASEGT. The CDR3 sequence is CASSEGGKTQYF. The CDR3 DNA sequence: TGTGCCAGCAGTGAAGGCGGGAAGACCCAGTACTTC.